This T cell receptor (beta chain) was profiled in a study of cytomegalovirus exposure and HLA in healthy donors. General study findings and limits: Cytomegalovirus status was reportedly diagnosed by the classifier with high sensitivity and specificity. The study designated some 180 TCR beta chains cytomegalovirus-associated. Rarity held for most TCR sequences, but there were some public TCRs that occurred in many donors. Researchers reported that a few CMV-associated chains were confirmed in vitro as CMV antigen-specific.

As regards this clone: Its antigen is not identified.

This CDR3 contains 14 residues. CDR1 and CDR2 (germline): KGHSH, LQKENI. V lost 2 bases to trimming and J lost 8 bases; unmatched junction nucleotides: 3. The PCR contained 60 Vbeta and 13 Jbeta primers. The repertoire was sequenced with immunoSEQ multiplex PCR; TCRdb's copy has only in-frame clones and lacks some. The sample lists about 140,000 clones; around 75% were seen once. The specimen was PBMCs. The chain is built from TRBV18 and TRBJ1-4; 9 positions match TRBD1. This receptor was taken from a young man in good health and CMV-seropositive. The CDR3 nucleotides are TGTGCCAGCTCACCAGGGACAGGGCGCGAAAAACTGTTTTTT. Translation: CASSPGTGREKLFF.